A single T cell receptor (beta chain) is shown here with its context. No antigen is known for it. Qualities for individual bases were not recorded, and no much larger clone is one base off. Taken from the germline V gene (reference sequence), the CDR1 and CDR2 loops are DFQATT and SNEGSKA. The CDR3 spans 11 residues, from the cysteine through the phenylalanine. Only CDR3 DNA is held: 33 bases, read in frame from base 1. The V end loses 6 bases and the J end loses 1 base, and a stretch of 6 bases separates them. These data belong to a study of T cell responses to AZD1222 COVID-19 vaccine (dated by TCRdb to the early 2020s). Regarding the study in general: A total of around 240 trial participants underwent TCR sequencing, of whom around 200 received two doses of AZD1222 and 26 received two doses of the MenACWY control vaccine. Trial participants were enrolled by age into subgroups of 18-55, 56-69 and 70-plus years, and around 150, 29 and 61 TCR-sequenced participants, respectively, were included in these subgroups. Study-wide conclusions, independent of this receptor: Participants were mostly white British, with more females than males. The authors suggested clonal diversity may have been underestimated. No day 14 peak-response samples were available, so repertoires were characterized only after the peak T cell response. After two AZD1222 doses, both the breadth and the depth of spike-specific TCRs were significantly higher than at day 0 and than in MenACWY recipients. Conclusions about previously exposed vaccinees are limited because only a handful of AZD1222 recipients were SARS-CoV-2 seropositive at baseline. The 56-69-year group was small, and its depth increase did not reach significance, likely because of low power. Reportedly, almost half of the unique spike-specific TCRs recognized epitopes lying outside the regions that are mutated in the B.1.351 and B.1.1.7 variants. The vaccine-associated CD4 TCRs covered the entire spike protein, and the dominant responses fell in regions 160-218 and 743-854.

Interpreted using the paper, the time point label stands for: about 28 days (+/-7) after the second vaccine dose. AZD1222 recipients with second doses at about 4 weeks or about 12 weeks were pooled, because spike-specific TCR depth and breadth did not differ between schedules. The vaccinee samples were drawn from two UK trials, COV001 and COV002, one of which was a single-blind randomized controlled phase 2/3 trial testing AZD1222 (ChAdOx1 nCoV-19) in healthy adults. For TCRbeta chain sequencing, PBMC samples were collected from trial participants at day 0 and at day 28 after the second dose. The CDR3 regions of human TCRbeta chains were analyzed by immunosequencing. In the authors' own workflow: TCRs in the repertoires were compared against a reference library of SARS-CoV-2-specific TCRs that had been generated with the MIRA antigen-specificity platform. Breadth was defined as the fraction of unique TCRs that were SARS-CoV-2-associated, and depth was defined as the fraction of total T cells that were SARS-CoV-2-associated. Using the MIRA data, each spike-specific TCR was mapped to the spike region that the TCR reacts to and placed in a CD4 or CD8 class. Log10-transformed breadth and depth values were compared by one-way ANOVA with Sidak's multiple comparisons tests. TCRdb carries this immuneACCESS record with in-frame sequences only. Its versions omit some clonotypes, under half of them owing to an unresolved V gene in the studies checked, with the rest unexplained. From that table come the V and J calls and clone size; the DNA was used to work out D and trimming. Here the sample has around 150,000 clones; approximately 93% occur a single time. The ten biggest clones cover roughly 1.3% of the sample.

This clonotype was obtained from an adult who received the AZD1222 COVID-19 vaccine. Sequences were derived from peripheral blood, sampled 28 days after the second AZD1222 dose. This receptor chain uses TRBV20-1 and TRBJ2-5, with the D gene not confidently named. The encoded CDR3 is CSALIQETQYF. The nucleotide sequence is given as TGCAGTGCCTTGATCCAAGAGACCCAGTACTTC.